Included here is one T cell receptor (beta chain) sequence, with context. Vbeta (60) and Jbeta (13) primers were used in the PCR. Here immunoSEQ multiplex PCR was the method, and the copy in TCRdb shows in-frame clones only, minus some. The data contain more than 20,000 clones, just under 80% of them seen just once; the ten biggest clones take up 4% to 5.5%. This entry is derived from a study of cytomegalovirus exposure and HLA in healthy donors. CDR1 is MDHEN, CDR2 SYDVKM, per germline. Deletions cut 8 bases from V and 0 bases from J, with 10 bases between. The CDR3 covers 13 residues. The receptor comes from a male donor in good health and CMV-seronegative. This chain connects TRBV28 to TRBJ1-1; no clear D. Sequencing was performed on PBMCs. This chain's CDR3 is CASVDSVNTEAFF. The DNA for the CDR3 is TGTGCCAGCGTCGATTCAGTGAACACTGAAGCTTTCTTT.